This paragraph covers one T cell receptor (beta chain) sequence. Repertoires were generated with immunoSEQ multiplex PCR, while TCRdb's copy carries only in-frame clones and drops some. The sample records fewer than 40,000 clones, just over 90% being singletons. This sample is drawn from a study of T cells after posttransplantation cyclophosphamide. Cells defined as naive were viable CD3+CD4+ or CD3+CD8+ and CCR7+CD45RA+CD45RO-CD95-CD27+CD28+. The specimen was naive CD4+ T cells sorted from PBMCs. This clonotype was sampled from a woman aged 55 to 70 in good health, CMV-negative, and a related stem cell transplant donor.

The CDR3 is CASSLGRGNTEAFF. CDR3 sequence (DNA): TGCGCCAGCAGCTTGGGCAGGGGGAACACTGAAGCTTTCTTT. The chain carries TRBV5-1 and TRBJ1-1; D may be TRBD1 (6 bases). The V end lost 0 bases, the J end lost 1 base, and 7 bases lay between the germline ends. Looked up from germline, CDR1 is SGHRS and CDR2 is YFSETQ. This CDR3 comprises 14 residues.